This TCR beta chain was sequenced during a study of response to subunit inactivated influenza vaccine. CDR3 length equals 14 residues. Germline assignment: CDR1 MNHEY and CDR2 SVGEGT. With 0 bases removed from V and 9 bases from J, the gap between germline ends came to 12 bases. TCRdb reprocessed the RT-PCR reads with MiXCR, giving one entry per CDR3 protein. The sample has around 600,000 distinct CDR3 sequences; approximately 11% are singletons. This same sample was also taken into another study, of T cells expressing NK-cell markers. Per that study: The authors made TCR beta cDNA libraries by 5'RACE template switching. This switching added a universal primer site and UMIs. T cells sorted in several experiments were restricted to alpha-beta TCR T cells by an anti-gamma-delta TCR antibody. The same clonotypes also predominated in the CD3+CD56-NKG2C+ fraction of four donors.

V gene TRBV6-2 or TRBV6-3 combines with J gene TRBJ2-1, with D hard to call. The receptor was derived from a man in his forties or fifties who received an inactivated influenza vaccine. The source was PBMCs from blood, collected on the day of vaccination. The CDR3 spells CASSYSMAVGEQFF. Written as DNA, the CDR3 is TGTGCCAGCAGTTACTCGATGGCAGTCGGTGAGCAGTTCTTC.